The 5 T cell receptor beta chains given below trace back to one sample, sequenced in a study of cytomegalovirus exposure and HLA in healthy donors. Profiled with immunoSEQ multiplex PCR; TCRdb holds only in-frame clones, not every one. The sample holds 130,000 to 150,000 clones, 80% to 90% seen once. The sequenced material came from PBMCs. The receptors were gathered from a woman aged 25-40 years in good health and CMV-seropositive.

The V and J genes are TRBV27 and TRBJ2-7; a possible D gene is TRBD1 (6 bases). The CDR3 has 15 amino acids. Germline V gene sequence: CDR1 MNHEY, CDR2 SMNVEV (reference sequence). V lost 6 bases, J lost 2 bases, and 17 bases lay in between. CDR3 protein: CASSRRWDTTYEQYF. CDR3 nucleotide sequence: TGTGCCAGCAGCCGGAGGTGGGACACGACCTACGAGCAGTACTTC.

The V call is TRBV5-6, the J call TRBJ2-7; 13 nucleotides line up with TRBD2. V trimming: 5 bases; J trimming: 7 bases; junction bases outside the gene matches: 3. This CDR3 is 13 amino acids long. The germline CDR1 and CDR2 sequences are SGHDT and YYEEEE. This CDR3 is CASRTGLAGEQYF. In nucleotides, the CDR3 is TGTGCCAGCAGGACGGGACTAGCGGGAGAGCAGTACTTC. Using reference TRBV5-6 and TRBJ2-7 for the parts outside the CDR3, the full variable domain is DAGVTQSPTHLIKTRGQQVTLRCSPKSGHDTVSWYQQALGQGPQFIFQYYEEEERQRGNFPDRFSGHQFPNYSSELNVNALLLGDSALYLCASRTGLAGEQYFGPGTRLTVT.

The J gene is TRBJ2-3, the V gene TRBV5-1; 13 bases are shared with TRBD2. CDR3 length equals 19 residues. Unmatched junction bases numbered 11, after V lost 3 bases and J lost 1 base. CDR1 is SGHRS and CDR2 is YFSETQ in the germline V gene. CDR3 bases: TGCGCCAGCAGCTATGGGCTGGGACTAGCGGGAAGGGGCACAGATACGCAGTATTTT. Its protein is CASSYGLGLAGRGTDTQYF.

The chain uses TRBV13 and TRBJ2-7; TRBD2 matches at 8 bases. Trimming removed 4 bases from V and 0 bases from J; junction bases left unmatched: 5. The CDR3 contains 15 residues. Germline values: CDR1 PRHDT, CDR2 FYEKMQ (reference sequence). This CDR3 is CASSSLAARSYEQYF. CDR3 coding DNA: TGTGCCAGCAGCTCACTAGCGGCGCGCTCCTACGAGCAGTACTTC.

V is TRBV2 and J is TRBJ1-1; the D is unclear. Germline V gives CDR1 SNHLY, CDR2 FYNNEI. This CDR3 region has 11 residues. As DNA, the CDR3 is TGTGCGGGGAGGGAGAACACTGAAGCTTTCTTT. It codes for CAGRENTEAFF.